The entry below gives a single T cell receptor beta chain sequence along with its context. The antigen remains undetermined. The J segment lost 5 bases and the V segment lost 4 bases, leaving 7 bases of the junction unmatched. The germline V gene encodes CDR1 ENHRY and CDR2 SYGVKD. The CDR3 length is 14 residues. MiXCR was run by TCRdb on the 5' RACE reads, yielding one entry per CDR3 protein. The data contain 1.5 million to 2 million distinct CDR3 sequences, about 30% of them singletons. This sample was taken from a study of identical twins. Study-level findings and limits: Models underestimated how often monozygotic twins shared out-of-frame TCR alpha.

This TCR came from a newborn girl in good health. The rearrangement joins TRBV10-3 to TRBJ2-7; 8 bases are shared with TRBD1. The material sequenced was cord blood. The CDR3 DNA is TGTGCCATCAGTGCGCCGGACAGGGACGACGAGCAGTACTTC. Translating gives CAISAPDRDDEQYF.